Listed here is a single TCR beta chain. CDR3 length: 15 residues. With 4 bases removed from V and 5 bases from J, the gap between germline ends came to 16 bases. The sample originates from a study of blood T cells in healthy people across ages. With a J-beta primer mix and a sample-barcoded 5' primer, a second PCR ran about 6 to 11 cycles. TCRdb used MiXCR to reprocess the 5' RACE reads, holding one entry per CDR3 protein. Here the sample spans 1.5 million to 2 million distinct CDR3 sequences, roughly 30% being singletons. Material: blood. The receptor was derived from a woman aged 25 to 39 in good health. The chain recombines TRBV12-3 or TRBV12-4 with TRBJ2-3, with D possibly matching TRBD1 (6 bases). Written as DNA, the CDR3 is TGTGCCAGCAGTTCCCGCCGGCGAGGGGGAGATACGCAGTATTTT. Its protein is CASSSRRRGGDTQYF.